This T cell receptor (beta chain) was sequenced in a study of beta chain features in type 1 diabetes. The wider study: The samples had about 100,000,000 sorted cells examined in all.

The V end was cut by 2 bases, the J end by 4 bases, with 9 bases between. Germline V CDR1 and CDR2: MNHEY, SVGAGI. The CDR3 length is 13 residues. Blood was collected once per donor into heparin, averaging approximately 0.12 L. This clone was found once. The sequenced template was cDNA made from the entire isolated RNA. Method: immunoSEQ multiplex PCR; TCRdb's copy keeps in-frame clones and lacks some. The sample lists hundreds of thousands of clones; roughly a sixth were seen once. The TCR originated in a young man in good health. Input material: naive CD4+ T cells from blood. This chain uses TRBV6-5 with TRBJ2-7, with unresolved D. The CDR3, as DNA: TGTGCCAGCAGTTACAAGATTTCTTACGAGCAGTACTTC. Encoded protein: CASSYKISYEQYF.